The TCR beta chain under discussion was sequenced for a study of OX40 agonist ivuxolimab in advanced cancers. In the study overall: Of the participants, 35% to 50% had some prior anti-PD-1, anti-PD-L1 or anti-CTLA-4 therapy, which was allowed.

Study results and limitations: The specificity for antigen of the expanded peripheral T cells was not determined.

Patients who had autoimmune disease history or got systemic immunosuppression were left out. The study sampled blood at baseline, cycle 4 day 1, and cycle 7 day 1. The CDR3 consists of 14 residues. Trimming at V came to 5 bases and at J to 4 bases, leaving 6 bases not matched to a gene. In germline, CDR1 is GTSNPN, CDR2 SVGIG (reference sequence). The table came from immunoSEQ multiplex PCR; TCRdb's copy has only in-frame clones and leaves some out. Of approximately 90,000 clones in the sample, approximately 91% were seen once. With regard to this clone: Antigen specificity is unknown.

The sample here was CD4+ or CD8+ T cells sorted from blood, taken in a trial of the OX40 agonist ivuxolimab. This sequence joins TRBV30 and TRBJ1-5, with 9 positions matching TRBD1. The clonotype originates from an adult with an advanced solid tumor such as melanoma, head and neck, liver or kidney cancer. CDR3 loop: CAWLGQGANQPQHF. CDR3 DNA: TGTGCCTGGTTGGGACAGGGCGCGAATCAGCCCCAGCATTTT.